Below, 10 T cell receptor beta chains from the same sample are listed, as sequenced in a study of preoperative IRX-2 immunotherapy in early breast cancer. Sample treatment: preoperative locoregional IRX-2 cytokine immunotherapy. The data were produced by immunoSEQ multiplex PCR, yet TCRdb's version contains in-frame clones alone and is incomplete. The table includes 95,000 to 100,000 clones, roughly 90% detected once. Sequenced material: tumor tissue, taken after IRX-2 immunotherapy. The source of these receptors is a human donor with breast cancer.

The genes are TRBV29-1 and TRBJ1-2; 9 bases map to TRBD1. The germline V gene has CDR1 SQVTM and CDR2 ANQGSEA. The CDR3 contains 13 residues. V lost 5 bases to trimming and J lost 4 bases; unmatched junction nucleotides: 5. The CDR3 region is CSVSGQGPYGYTF. CDR3 bases: TGCAGCGTTTCGGGACAGGGACCCTATGGCTACACCTTC. Using reference TRBV29-1 and TRBJ1-2 for the parts outside the CDR3, the full variable domain is SAVISQKPSRDICQRGTSLTIQCQVDSQVTMMFWYRQQPGQSLTLIATANQGSEATYESGFVIDKFPISRPNLTFSTLTVSNMSPEDSSIYLCSVSGQGPYGYTFGSGTRLTVV.

The chain recombines TRBV19 with TRBJ1-5, with unresolved D. The CDR3 sequence is 11 residues long. The germline V gene encodes CDR1 LNHDA and CDR2 SQIVND (reference sequence). Trimming took off 9 bases at V and 7 bases at J, with 10 bases between the two ends. CDR3 amino acids: CARYSSQPQHF. CDR3 sequence (DNA): TGTGCCAGATACTCCAGCCAGCCCCAGCATTTT.

The chain joins TRBV5-1 to TRBJ2-2; D is possibly TRBD1 or TRBD2 (5 bases each). The ends were cut back, 4 bases at V and 5 bases at J, with 18 bases in the middle. This CDR3 spans 16 amino acids. Germline-derived CDR1 and CDR2 are SGHRS and YFSETQ. CDR3 DNA: TGCGCCAGCAGCCGACCGAAGGGGCGCGGGACCGGGGAGCTGTTTTTT. Translation gives CASSRPKGRGTGELFF.

For this clone: Other nucleotide sequences in the sample specify the same CDR3. The V gene is TRBV6-8, the J gene TRBJ2-2, with D perhaps matching TRBD2 (7 bases). Germline V CDR1 and CDR2: MNHGY, SAAAGT. The CDR3 length is 13 residues. V was shortened by 7 bases and J by 5 bases, with 11 bases between the two germline ends. The CDR3 region is CASTRGGTGELFF. The CDR3 coding sequence is TGTGCCAGCACGAGGGGGGGTACCGGGGAGCTGTTTTTT.

The rearrangement links TRBV30 to TRBJ1-5; D is uncertain. Germline lookup yields CDR1 GTSNPN and CDR2 SVGIG (reference sequence). The CDR3 extends over 14 amino acids. V dropped 0 bases and J dropped 4 bases, with 10 bases sitting between them. This CDR3 is CAWSVRRNNQPQHF. CDR3 bases: TGTGCCTGGAGTGTACGGCGGAATAATCAGCCCCAGCATTTT.

The gene calls are TRBV5-1 and TRBJ1-5, with 7 bases fitting TRBD1. The CDR3 runs 16 residues. Germline-derived CDR1 and CDR2 are SGHRS and YFSETQ. V was pared by 2 bases and J by 0 bases, with 5 bases of the junction left unmatched. The CDR3 DNA follows: TGCGCCAGCAGCTTCGGGACAGTTCATAGCAATCAGCCCCAGCATTTT. It is translated as CASSFGTVHSNQPQHF.

The chain has TRBV18 and TRBJ1-1; 10 bases map to TRBD1. This CDR3 comprises 15 residues. V was pared by 5 bases and J by 6 bases, with 9 bases of the junction left unmatched. Looked up from germline, CDR1 is KGHSH and CDR2 is LQKENI. The CDR3 bases are TGTGCCAGCTCAGGGATCCGGGACAGGGGCGCTGAAGCTTTCTTT. Translation gives CASSGIRDRGAEAFF.

The chain uses TRBV6-8 and TRBJ1-5, with TRBD1 matching over 10 bases. Germline V gene sequence: CDR1 MNHGY, CDR2 SAAAGT. CDR3 length: 15 amino acids. CDR3 region: CASAWRTGGYQPQHF. In DNA, the CDR3 is TGTGCTTCAGCATGGCGGACAGGGGGTTATCAGCCCCAGCATTTT.

V usage is TRBV6-4 and J usage is TRBJ2-1, with D possibly matching TRBD2 (7 bases). The germline V gene encodes CDR1 MRHNA and CDR2 SNTAGT. Deletions cut 6 bases from V and 6 bases from J, with 15 bases between. The CDR3 has 14 residues. The CDR3 nucleotides are TGTGCCAGCAGGGAGGGGGGGGCGCCCAATGAGCAGTTCTTC. Protein: CASREGGAPNEQFF.

V gene TRBV29-1 combines with J gene TRBJ2-2, with D possibly TRBD2 on 6 matching bases. Germline V gene sequence: CDR1 SQVTM, CDR2 ANQGSEA. Trimming cost V 7 bases and J 0 bases, with 9 bases left between them. The CDR3 runs 13 residues. CDR3: CSAREANTGELFF. In DNA, the CDR3 is TGCAGCGCTAGGGAGGCGAACACCGGGGAGCTGTTTTTT.